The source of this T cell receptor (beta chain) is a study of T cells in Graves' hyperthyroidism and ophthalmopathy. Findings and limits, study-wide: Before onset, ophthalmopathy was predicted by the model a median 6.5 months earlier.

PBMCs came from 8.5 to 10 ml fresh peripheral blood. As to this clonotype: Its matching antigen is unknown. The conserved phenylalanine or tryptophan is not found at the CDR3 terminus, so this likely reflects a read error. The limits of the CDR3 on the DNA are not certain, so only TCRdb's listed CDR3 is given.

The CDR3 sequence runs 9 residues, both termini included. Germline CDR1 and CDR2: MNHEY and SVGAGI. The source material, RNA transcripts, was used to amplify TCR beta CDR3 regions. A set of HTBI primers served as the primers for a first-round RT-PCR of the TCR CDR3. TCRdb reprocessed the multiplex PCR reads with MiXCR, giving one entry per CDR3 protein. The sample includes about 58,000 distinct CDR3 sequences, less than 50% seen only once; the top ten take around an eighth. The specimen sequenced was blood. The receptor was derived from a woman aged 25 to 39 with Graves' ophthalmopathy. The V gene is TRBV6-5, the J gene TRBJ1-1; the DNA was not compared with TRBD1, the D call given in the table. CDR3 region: CASSYSRGA.